This paragraph reports one T cell receptor (beta chain). Its antigen is not known. The data were obtained in a study of T cells after yellow fever vaccination. The wider study: In the case of low-cell-number fractions, SMART-Seq v4 Ultra Low Input was used for preparation. The study, taken as a whole, reports: Peak timing came faster in the weaker secondary response, day 5 versus 15. Most clones from primary vaccination resurfaced after the booster (roughly 96% CD4, less than 90% CD8).

TCRdb passed the 5' RACE reads through MiXCR, listing each CDR3 protein once. The data show about 350,000 distinct CDR3 sequences, roughly 7.5% seen once. The CDR3 spans 15 residues. V lost 1 base, J lost 9 bases, and 5 bases stayed unmatched. CDR1 is SGHAT and CDR2 is FQNNGV in the germline V gene. The TCR originated in a man aged 18 to 29 who received the YFV17D yellow fever vaccine. Sequenced material: PBMCs, taken roughly 47 days after the first yellow fever vaccination. The chain is built from TRBV11-2 and TRBJ2-1; 11 bases map to TRBD2. The DNA for the CDR3 is TGTGCCAGCAGCTTAGGACTAGCGGGGAACACTGAGCAGTTCTTC. Protein: CASSLGLAGNTEQFF.